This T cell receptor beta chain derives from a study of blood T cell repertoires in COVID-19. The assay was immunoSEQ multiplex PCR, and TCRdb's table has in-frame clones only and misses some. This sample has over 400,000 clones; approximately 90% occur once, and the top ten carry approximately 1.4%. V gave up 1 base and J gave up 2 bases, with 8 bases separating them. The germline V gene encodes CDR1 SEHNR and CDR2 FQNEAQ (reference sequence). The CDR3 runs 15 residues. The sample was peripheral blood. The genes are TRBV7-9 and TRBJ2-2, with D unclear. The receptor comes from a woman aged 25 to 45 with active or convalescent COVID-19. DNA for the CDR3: TGTGCCAGCAGCTTAGTTCCGGTTAACACCGGGGAGCTGTTTTTT. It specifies CASSLVPVNTGELFF.